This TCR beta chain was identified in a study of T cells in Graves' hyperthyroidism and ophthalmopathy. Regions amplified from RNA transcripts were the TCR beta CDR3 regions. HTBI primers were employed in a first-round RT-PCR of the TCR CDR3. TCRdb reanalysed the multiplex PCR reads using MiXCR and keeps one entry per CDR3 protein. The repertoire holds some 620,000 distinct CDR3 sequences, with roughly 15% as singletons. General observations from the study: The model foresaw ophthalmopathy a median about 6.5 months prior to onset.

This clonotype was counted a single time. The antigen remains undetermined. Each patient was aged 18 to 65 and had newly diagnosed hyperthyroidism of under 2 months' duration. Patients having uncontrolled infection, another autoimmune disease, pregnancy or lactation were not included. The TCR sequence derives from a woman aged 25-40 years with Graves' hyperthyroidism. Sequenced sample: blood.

The CDR3: CAWAGRGTIGRGYYEQYF. In DNA form, the CDR3 reads TGTGCCTGGGCAGGAAGAGGGACTATCGGAAGGGGTTACTACGAGCAGTACTTC. The chain has TRBV30 and TRBJ2-7; 7 nucleotides line up with TRBD2. The CDR3 is 18 residues long. The V gene end was trimmed by 5 bases and the J gene end by 3 bases; junction bases not matched to a gene: 22. Per the germline V gene, CDR1 is GTSNPN and CDR2 is SVGIG (reference sequence).